This T cell receptor beta chain was sequenced in a study of cytomegalovirus exposure and HLA in healthy donors. Study outcomes and limitations: Association of 15,000 to 20,000 TCR beta sequences with HLA alleles was found at 0.05 false discovery rate in a later analysis.

The PCR used 60 Vbeta and 13 Jbeta primers. Authors' processing steps: Later reanalysis found 80 million or so unique TCR beta chains, about 10 million of them shared. Using immunoSEQ multiplex PCR, the repertoire was profiled, and TCRdb retains in-frame clones only, with some absent. V, J and clone size derive from that table, while D and trimming were established from the DNA sequence. Of over 150,000 clones listed, approximately 80% are singletons. There are 13 residues in the CDR3. Looked up from germline, CDR1 is SGHRS and CDR2 is YFSETQ. Trimming shortened V by 3 bases and J by 7 bases, and 11 bases separated the two germline ends. In the case of this clone: Its antigen is unidentified.

The chain is built from TRBV5-1 and TRBJ2-1; D might be TRBD1 (7 bases). Material: PBMCs. The clonotype was recovered from a woman aged 25 to 45 in good health and CMV-seronegative. CDR3 protein: CASSSTGRNEQFF. CDR3 in DNA: TGCGCCAGCAGCTCGACAGGGAGGAATGAGCAGTTCTTC.